This is a list of T cell receptor beta chains from one sample in a study of control samples from healthy donors and cancer patients. TCRdb keeps only in-frame clones here, not all; method: immunoSEQ multiplex PCR. This sample carries some 76,000 clones, roughly 86% of them seen once, and the ten largest clones take around a fifth. Sequences were obtained from PBMCs. Receptor source: a man in his sixties with lung cancer. Both conserved end residues are part of each CDR3. D genes are given only for firm matches. Expanded clones get a size class; other rows say once, few or many, or leave the size out.

TRBV6-5	.	.	TRBJ2-5	TGTGCCGGCCGGGGACCCGGTCGGGAGACCCAGTACTTC	CAGRGPGRETQYF
TRBV24-1	.	.	TRBJ1-5	TGTGCCACCAGTGATTTGGGGTTTGATCAGCCCCAGCATTTT	CATSDLGFDQPQHF
TRBV2	.	TRBD1	TRBJ1-1	TGTGCCAGCAGGGGACAGGGCAACACTGAAGCTTTCTTT	CASRGQGNTEAFF
TRBV4-1	.	.	TRBJ1-6	TGCGCCAGCAGCCAAGATGATGAACAGGGAGGTTCACCCCCCCACTTT	CASSQDDEQGGSPPHF
TRBV6-1	.	.	TRBJ1-2	TGTGCCAGCCACTTCGCAGGGCTCTATGGCTACACCTTC	CASHFAGLYGYTF
TRBV12-3/TRBV12-4	.	.	TRBJ1-6	TGTGCCAGCAGTTCGGGTTCTGGATCACCCCTCCACTTT	CASSSGSGSPLHF
TRBV5-1	.	TRBD1	TRBJ1-6	TGCGCCAGCAGCTGGGGACAGAATAATTCACCCCTCCACTTT	CASSWGQNNSPLHF
TRBV6-5	.	.	TRBJ1-4	TGTGCCAGCAGTTACTCTTCGTACTCAGGGAATGAAAAACTGTTTTTT	CASSYSSYSGNEKLFF
TRBV4-2	.	.	TRBJ2-3	TGTGCCAGCAGCCCACAGGGACCTCCCCAAATCTATACGCAGTATTTT	CASSPQGPPQIYTQYF
TRBV9	.	TRBD1	TRBJ1-2	TGTGCCAGCAGCGTAGCGACAGGGGGCATTTACTATGGCTACACCTTC	CASSVATGGIYYGYTF
TRBV11-3	.	.	TRBJ2-2	TGTGCCAGCAGCACAGGACAAGCGAACACCGGGGAGCTGTTTTTT	CASSTGQANTGELFF
TRBV14	few	.	TRBJ1-1	TGTGCCAGCAGCCTGGCGTGGGGGACTGAAGCTTTCTTT	CASSLAWGTEAFF
TRBV29-1	.	TRBD1	TRBJ1-2	TGCAGCGTTGAAAGGCTCGGGGACAGAGGTGGCTACACCTTC	CSVERLGDRGGYTF
TRBV5-5	.	.	TRBJ1-5	TGTGCCAGCAGCTTGGTGGGCAGCCCTCAGCCCCAGCATTTT	CASSLVGSPQPQHF
TRBV12-5	once	.	TRBJ2-7	TGTGCTAGTGGACCTACCCTAGGATGGCAGTACTTC	CASGPTLGWQYF
TRBV2	.	.	TRBJ2-3	TGTGCCAGCCTAGAACTGACAGGCACAGATACGCAGTATTTT	CASLELTGTDTQYF
TRBV24-1	.	TRBD1	TRBJ1-5	TGTGCCACGAATACAGGGGCGGGGAGGCCCCAGCATTTT	CATNTGAGRPQHF
TRBV6-4	.	TRBD1	TRBJ1-2	TGTGCCAGCAGGTCGGACGGGACAGCTGGCTACACCTTC	CASRSDGTAGYTF
TRBV12-3/TRBV12-4	.	.	TRBJ1-2	TGTGCCAGCAGCGAAGGACTCTATGGCTACACCTTC	CASSEGLYGYTF
TRBV6-5	.	.	TRBJ1-2	TGTGCCAGCAGGTCCGGGACGGAGGACGGGTATGGCTACACCTTC	CASRSGTEDGYGYTF
TRBV5-5	once	.	TRBJ1-1	TGTGCCAGCAGCTTCTTTGACTGGAACACTGAAGCTTTCTTT	CASSFFDWNTEAFF
TRBV6-5	.	.	TRBJ1-2	TGTGCCAGCAGTTTACAGGCTCCGACGGATGGCTACACCTTC	CASSLQAPTDGYTF
TRBV7-3	.	.	TRBJ1-5	TGTGCCAGCAGCTCCACCTTCAATCAGCCCCAGCATTTT	CASSSTFNQPQHF
TRBV5-1	.	TRBD2	TRBJ2-1	TGCGCCAGCAGCACCGGACTAGCGGGGGGGGCGGATGAGCAGTTCTTC	CASSTGLAGGADEQFF
TRBV18	.	TRBD1	TRBJ2-5	TGTGCCAGCTCACCGCGGACAGGGCAAGAGACCCAGTACTTC	CASSPRTGQETQYF
TRBV6-5	.	.	TRBJ2-3	TGTGCCAGCAGTTACGGCACAGATACGCAGTATTTT	CASSYGTDTQYF
TRBV12-3/TRBV12-4	.	.	TRBJ2-2	TGTGCCAGCAGTCTTCAGGACGGCATAAGGCTGTTTTTT	CASSLQDGIRLFF
TRBV5-6	.	.	TRBJ2-1	TGTGCCAGCAGCTTTCCCAGGGGCATCTACAATGAGCAGTTCTTC	CASSFPRGIYNEQFF
TRBV28	.	.	TRBJ2-5	TGTGCCAGCAGTTCCTGGACCGAACTAATAGAGACCCAGTACTTC	CASSSWTELIETQYF
TRBV7-9	.	.	TRBJ1-2	TGTGCCAGCAGCTTACTCTCACCATATGGCTACACCTTC	CASSLLSPYGYTF
TRBV15	.	.	TRBJ2-2	TGTGCCACCAGAGGGGGGCAGGGGACTGCCACCGGGGAGCTGTTTTTT	CATRGGQGTATGELFF
TRBV18	.	TRBD1	TRBJ2-6	TGTGCCAGCTCACCTCGACAGGGAAGCTCTGGGGCCAACGTCCTGACTTTC	CASSPRQGSSGANVLTF
TRBV12-5	.	TRBD1	TRBJ1-3	TGTGCTAGTGGTTTGGTAGCGGACGGGACAGGGGCCTTTAGCTCTGGAAACACCATATATTTT	CASGLVADGTGAFSSGNTIYF
TRBV7-9	once	.	TRBJ2-7	TGTGCCAGCAGCACCTCATACGAGCAGTACTTC	CASSTSYEQYF
TRBV18	.	TRBD1	TRBJ1-1	TGTGCCAGTCAAGCCGGGACAGGGGAAAAATTTACTGAAGCTTTCTTT	CASQAGTGEKFTEAFF
TRBV5-4	.	.	TRBJ1-1	TGTGCCAGCAGCCATGAAGGCGGGGGGCGAGACACTGAAGCTTTCTTT	CASSHEGGGRDTEAFF
TRBV19	once	TRBD2	TRBJ2-3	TGTGCCAGTAGCCTTGGGGGGGAACCTAACCCTAGCACAGATACGCAGTATTTT	CASSLGGEPNPSTDTQYF
TRBV5-5	.	TRBD1	TRBJ1-2	TGTGCCAGCACCCGGGGACAGGCCGACTATGGCTACACCTTC	CASTRGQADYGYTF
TRBV7-9	.	.	TRBJ1-1	TGTGCCAGCACCTCCTGGACTGGAATGGAAGCTTTCTTT	CASTSWTGMEAFF
TRBV6-5	.	TRBD1	TRBJ2-7	TGTGCCAGCAGTTCGTTAAGTGGGTACAGGGGCGGAGAGCAGTACTTC	CASSSLSGYRGGEQYF
TRBV18	.	.	TRBJ2-6	TGTGCCAGCACTAAGACAGGAGTCTCTGGGGCCAACGTCCTGACTTTC	CASTKTGVSGANVLTF
TRBV9	.	TRBD2	TRBJ2-5	TGTGCCAGCAGCGCTAAGCGGGGGGCCACCGGGGAGACCCAGTACTTC	CASSAKRGATGETQYF
TRBV5-4	few	.	TRBJ1-2	TGTGCCAGCAGCCCGGCTTGGCGGACTGTCTATGGCTACACCTTC	CASSPAWRTVYGYTF
TRBV21-1	.	.	TRBJ1-5	TGTGCCAGCACCTGGGGGTACCGCGCGCCCCAGCATTTT	CASTWGYRAPQHF
TRBV27	.	.	TRBJ1-5	TGTGCCAGCAGTAGAACAGGTTATAGCAATCAGCCCCAGCATTTT	CASSRTGYSNQPQHF
TRBV5-1	.	.	TRBJ2-5	TGCGCCAGCAGCTTGGTCCCACCCCCGGCCGAGTGGGAGACCCAGTACTTC	CASSLVPPPAEWETQYF
TRBV12-3/TRBV12-4	.	.	TRBJ2-1	TGTGCCAGCAAAAAATCAAGCGAGCAGTTCTTC	CASKKSSEQFF
TRBV2	.	TRBD1	TRBJ1-4	TGTGCCAGCAGTGGGACAGGGAACTCCGGAAAACTGTTTTTT	CASSGTGNSGKLFF
TRBV6-4	.	.	TRBJ2-2	TGTGCCAGCAGCCCTAGGATCGCGAACACCGGGGAGCTGTTTTTT	CASSPRIANTGELFF
TRBV7-8	.	.	TRBJ2-3	TGTGCCAGCAGCTTAGTTTCTGGCAGCGGTACAGATACGCAGTATTTT	CASSLVSGSGTDTQYF
TRBV24-1	.	.	TRBJ2-5	TGTGCCACCAGTGACACTACAGGGTTCCAAGAGACCCAGTACTTC	CATSDTTGFQETQYF
TRBV7-8	.	.	TRBJ1-4	TGTGCCAGCAGCTTAGTAGGGGGAGGGGATGAAAAACTGTTTTTT	CASSLVGGGDEKLFF
TRBV5-1	.	.	TRBJ2-1	TGCGCCAGCAGCGTAGGCCCCTCCACCAATGAGCAGTTCTTC	CASSVGPSTNEQFF
TRBV9	.	.	TRBJ2-2	TGTGCCAGCAGCGCCCCCCTCAGGGGCGGAGAAACCGGGGAGCTGTTTTTT	CASSAPLRGGETGELFF
TRBV5-1	.	.	TRBJ2-1	TGCGCCAGCAGTAGGGTGGGCGCTACCTCCTACAATGAGCAGTTCTTC	CASSRVGATSYNEQFF
TRBV7-9	.	.	TRBJ1-2	TGTGCCAGCAGCTTCGGGGGACTAGGATATGGCTACACCTTC	CASSFGGLGYGYTF
TRBV27	.	.	TRBJ2-5	TGTGCCAGCCACCCCGGCGGGACTGCCCAGACCCAGTACTTC	CASHPGGTAQTQYF
TRBV7-6	.	.	TRBJ1-2	TGTGCCAGCAGCCCAGGACCGTCCTATGGCTACACCTTC	CASSPGPSYGYTF
TRBV10-1	.	.	TRBJ2-2	TGCGCCAGCAGTGAGAACCGGAACACCGGGGAGCTGTTTTTT	CASSENRNTGELFF
TRBV19	.	.	TRBJ2-2	TGTGCCAGTAGTATGACTCTAAACACCGGGGAGCTGTTTTTT	CASSMTLNTGELFF